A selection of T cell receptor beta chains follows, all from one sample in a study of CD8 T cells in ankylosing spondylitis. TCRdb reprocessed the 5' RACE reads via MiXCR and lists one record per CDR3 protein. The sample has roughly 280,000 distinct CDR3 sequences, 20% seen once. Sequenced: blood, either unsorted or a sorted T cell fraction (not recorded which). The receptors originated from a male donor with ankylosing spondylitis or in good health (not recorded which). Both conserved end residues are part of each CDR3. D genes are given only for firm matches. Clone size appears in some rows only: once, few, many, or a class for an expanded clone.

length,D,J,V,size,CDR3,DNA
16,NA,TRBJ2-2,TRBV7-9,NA,CASRFEILDSTGELFF,TGTGCCAGCAGGTTCGAAATACTAGATTCCACCGGGGAGCTGTTTTTT
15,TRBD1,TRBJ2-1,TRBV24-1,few,CATSEPGTGNNEQFF,TGTGCCACCAGTGAACCCGGGACAGGGAACAATGAGCAGTTCTTC
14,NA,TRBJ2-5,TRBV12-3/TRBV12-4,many,CASSFLDRKETQYF,TGTGCCAGCAGTTTTCTGGACCGAAAGGAGACCCAGTACTTC
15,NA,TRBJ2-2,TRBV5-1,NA,CASSLVDGNTGELFF,TGCGCCAGCAGCTTGGTCGACGGTAACACCGGGGAGCTGTTTTTT
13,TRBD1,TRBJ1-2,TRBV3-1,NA,CASSQRTGNGYTF,TGTGCCAGCAGCCAAAGGACAGGGAATGGCTACACCTTC
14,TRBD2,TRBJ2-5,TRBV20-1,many,CSAHASGGMETQYF,TGCAGTGCCCACGCCTCGGGGGGAATGGAGACCCAGTACTTC
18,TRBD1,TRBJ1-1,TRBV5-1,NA,CASSLVPLTGGKNTEAFF,TGCGCCAGCAGCTTGGTTCCATTGACAGGGGGGAAGAACACTGAAGCTTTCTTT
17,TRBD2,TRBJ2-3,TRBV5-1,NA,CASSSMGLAGFTDTQYF,TGCGCCAGCAGCTCCATGGGACTAGCGGGTTTCACAGATACGCAGTATTTT
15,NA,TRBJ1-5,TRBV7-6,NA,CASSLGAQGNQPQHF,TGTGCCAGCAGCTTGGGGGCGCAGGGCAATCAGCCCCAGCATTTT
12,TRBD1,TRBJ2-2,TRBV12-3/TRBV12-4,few,CASRYRGGELFF,TGTGCCAGCAGATACAGGGGAGGGGAGCTGTTTTTT
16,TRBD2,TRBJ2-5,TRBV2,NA,CASSVGLAGGRETQYF,TGTGCCAGCAGTGTAGGGTTAGCGGGAGGGCGTGAGACCCAGTACTTC
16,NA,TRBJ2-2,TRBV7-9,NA,CASSLIRGANTGELFF,TGTGCCAGCAGCTTAATCCGGGGGGCTAACACCGGGGAGCTGTTTTTT
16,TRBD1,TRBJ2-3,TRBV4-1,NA,CASSQGQGAGTDTQYF,TGCGCCAGCAGCCAAGGACAGGGGGCTGGCACAGATACGCAGTATTTT
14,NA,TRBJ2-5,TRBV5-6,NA,CASSAPGLRRTQYF,TGTGCCAGCAGCGCCCCGGGACTCCGTCGAACCCAGTACTTC
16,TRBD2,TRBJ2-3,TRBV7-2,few,CASRAVAGGSTDTQYF,TGTGCCAGCCGGGCTGTTGCGGGAGGGAGCACAGATACGCAGTATTTT
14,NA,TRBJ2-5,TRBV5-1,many,CASSQGTLQETQYF,TGCGCCAGCAGCCAGGGGACGCTTCAAGAGACCCAGTACTTC
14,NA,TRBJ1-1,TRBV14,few,CASSPMWGTREAFF,TGTGCCAGCAGCCCAATGTGGGGTACCCGCGAAGCTTTCTTT
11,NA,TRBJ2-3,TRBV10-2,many,CASKGGDTQYF,TGCGCCAGCAAGGGAGGAGATACGCAGTATTTT
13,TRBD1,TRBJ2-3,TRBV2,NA,CASEGQPKDTQYF,TGTGCCAGCGAGGGACAGCCTAAAGATACGCAGTATTTT
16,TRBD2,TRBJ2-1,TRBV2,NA,CASISTSGRANNEQFF,TGTGCCAGCATTTCTACTAGCGGGAGAGCAAACAATGAGCAGTTCTTC
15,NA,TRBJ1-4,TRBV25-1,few,CASSESTPLNEKLFF,TGTGCCAGCAGTGAGTCGACACCACTTAATGAAAAACTGTTTTTT
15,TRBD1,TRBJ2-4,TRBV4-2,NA,CASSRVQGAGGIQYF,TGTGCCAGCAGCCGAGTACAGGGGGCTGGAGGCATTCAGTACTTC
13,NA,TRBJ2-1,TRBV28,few,CASTSQTDNEQFF,TGTGCCAGCACCTCCCAGACAGACAATGAGCAGTTCTTC
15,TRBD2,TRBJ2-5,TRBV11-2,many,CASSSRLAGQETQYF,TGTGCCAGCAGCTCTAGACTAGCGGGGCAAGAGACCCAGTACTTC
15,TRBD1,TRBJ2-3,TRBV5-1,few,CASSWSGGVADTQYF,TGCGCCAGCAGCTGGTCAGGGGGCGTGGCAGATACGCAGTATTTT
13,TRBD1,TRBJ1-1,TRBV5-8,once,CASSLQTGAQAFF,TGTGCCAGCAGCCTACAAACAGGGGCTCAAGCTTTCTTT
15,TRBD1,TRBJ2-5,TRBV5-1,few,CASSFSGTVAETHYF,TGCGCCAGCAGCTTCTCCGGGACAGTCGCGGAGACCCATTACTTC
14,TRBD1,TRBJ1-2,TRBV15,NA,CATNRGQGAHGYTF,TGTGCCACCAACAGGGGACAGGGGGCCCATGGCTACACCTTC
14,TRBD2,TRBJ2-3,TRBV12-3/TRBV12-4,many,CASSLAGLTDTQYF,TGTGCCAGCAGCCTAGCGGGCCTCACAGATACGCAGTATTTT
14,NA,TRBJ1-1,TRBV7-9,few,CASSFADRNTEAFF,TGTGCCAGCAGCTTTGCCGACAGGAACACTGAAGCTTTCTTT
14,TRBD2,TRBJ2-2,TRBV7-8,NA,CASTGGSNTGELFF,TGTGCCAGCACCGGGGGGTCCAACACCGGGGAGCTGTTTTTT
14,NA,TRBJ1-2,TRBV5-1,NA,CASSFRDPNYGYTF,TGCGCCAGCAGCTTCCGGGACCCAAACTATGGCTACACCTTC
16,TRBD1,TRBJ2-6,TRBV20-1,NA,CSAPRQGISGANVLTF,TGCAGTGCGCCGCGACAGGGGATCTCTGGGGCCAACGTCCTGACTTTC
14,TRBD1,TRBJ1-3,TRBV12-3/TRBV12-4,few,CASNMDRGVNTIYF,TGTGCCAGCAACATGGACAGGGGTGTAAACACCATATATTTT
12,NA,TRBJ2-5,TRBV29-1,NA,CSAQTVQETQYF,TGCAGCGCACAGACGGTCCAAGAGACCCAGTACTTC
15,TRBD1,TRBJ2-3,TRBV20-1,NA,CSARIQGRSPDTQYF,TGCAGTGCTAGAATACAGGGGCGATCCCCAGATACGCAGTATTTT
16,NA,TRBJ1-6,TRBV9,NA,CASSLGGGSWNSPLHF,TGTGCCAGCAGCCTAGGGGGGGGAAGTTGGAATTCACCCCTCCACTTT
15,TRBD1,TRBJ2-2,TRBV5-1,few,CASSYRTGNTGELFF,TGCGCCAGCAGCTACCGGACAGGGAACACCGGGGAGCTGTTTTTT
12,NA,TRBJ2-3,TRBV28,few,CASGPGRDTQYF,TGTGCCAGTGGACCGGGAAGAGATACGCAGTATTTT
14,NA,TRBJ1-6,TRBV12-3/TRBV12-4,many,CASSSGRGNSPLHF,TGTGCCAGCAGTTCGGGACGGGGGAATTCACCCCTCCACTTT
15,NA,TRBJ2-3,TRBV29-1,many,CSVEVGLVGGGTQYF,TGCAGCGTGGAGGTTGGGTTGGTCGGGGGAGGTACGCAGTATTTT
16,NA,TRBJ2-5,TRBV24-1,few,CATSDLPDSQLETQYF,TGTGCCACCAGTGATCTCCCGGACAGCCAATTGGAGACCCAGTACTTC
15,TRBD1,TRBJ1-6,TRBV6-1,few,CASREQGSNNSPLHF,TGTGCCAGCAGGGAACAGGGGAGTAATAATTCACCCCTCCACTTT
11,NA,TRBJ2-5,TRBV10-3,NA,CAISTQETQYF,TGTGCCATCAGTACCCAAGAGACCCAGTACTTC
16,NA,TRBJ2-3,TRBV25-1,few,CASSNPQVGSTYTQYF,TGTGCCAGCAGTAACCCACAGGTTGGAAGCACATATACGCAGTATTTT
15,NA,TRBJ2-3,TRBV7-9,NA,CASSLSAGITDTQYF,TGTGCCAGCAGCTTATCGGCAGGGATCACAGATACGCAGTATTTT
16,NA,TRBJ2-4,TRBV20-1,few,CSAREWDLLAKNIQYF,TGCAGTGCTAGAGAGTGGGACTTATTAGCCAAAAACATTCAGTACTTC
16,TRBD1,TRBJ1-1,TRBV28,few,CASSPPQGALNTEAFF,TGTGCCAGCAGTCCGCCCCAGGGGGCGTTGAACACTGAAGCTTTCTTT
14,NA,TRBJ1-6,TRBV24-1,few,CATSQGGSGSPLHF,TGTGCCACCAGCCAAGGGGGGTCGGGATCACCCCTCCACTTT
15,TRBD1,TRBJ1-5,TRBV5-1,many,CASSAGQGSNQPQHF,TGCGCCAGCAGCGCGGGACAGGGGAGCAATCAGCCCCAGCATTTT
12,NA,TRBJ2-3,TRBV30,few,CAWSVQTDTQYF,TGTGCCTGGAGTGTACAAACAGATACGCAGTATTTT
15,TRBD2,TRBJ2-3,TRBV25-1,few,CASIPRGGSTDTQYF,TGTGCCAGCATCCCAAGGGGAGGGAGCACAGATACGCAGTATTTT
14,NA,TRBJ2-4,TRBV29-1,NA,CSVAVGGAKNIQYF,TGCAGCGTTGCCGTGGGGGGAGCCAAAAACATTCAGTACTTC
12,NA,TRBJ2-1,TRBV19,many,CASSIVDSEQFF,TGTGCCAGTAGTATAGTGGACTCTGAGCAGTTCTTC
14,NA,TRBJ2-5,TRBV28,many,CASCPIGVQETQYF,TGTGCCAGCTGTCCCATAGGGGTACAAGAGACCCAGTACTTC